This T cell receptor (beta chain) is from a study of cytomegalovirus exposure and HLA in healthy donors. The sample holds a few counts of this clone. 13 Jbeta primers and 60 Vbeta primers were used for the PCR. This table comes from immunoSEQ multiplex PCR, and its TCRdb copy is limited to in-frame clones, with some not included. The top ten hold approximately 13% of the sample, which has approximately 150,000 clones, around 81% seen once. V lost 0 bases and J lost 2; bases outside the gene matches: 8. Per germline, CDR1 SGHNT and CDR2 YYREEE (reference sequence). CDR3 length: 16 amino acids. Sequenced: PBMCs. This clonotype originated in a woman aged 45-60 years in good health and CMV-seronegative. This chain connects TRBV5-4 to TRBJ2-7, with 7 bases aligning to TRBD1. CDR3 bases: TGTGCCAGCAGCTTGGCCGGCTTGGGACAGACCTACGAGCAGTACTTC. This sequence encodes CASSLAGLGQTYEQYF.